A selection of T cell receptor beta chains follows, all from one sample in a study of blood T cell repertoires in COVID-19. Profiled with immunoSEQ multiplex PCR; TCRdb holds only in-frame clones, not every one. The sample has about 87,000 clones; roughly 86% are singletons. Sequencing used peripheral blood. All receptors derive from a man between 40 and 49 years old with acute or convalescent COVID-19. The CDR3 runs from the conserved cysteine through the conserved F or W. The D gene is left open where the match is weak. Where a row states a size, it is once, few, many or the class of an expanded clone; other rows omit it.

clone_size,d_call,v_call,j_call,cdr3_nt,cdr3_aa
NA,TRBD2,TRBV6-5,TRBJ2-1,TGTGCCAGCAATAGGGGACTAGCGGGAAATGAGCAGTTCTTC,CASNRGLAGNEQFF
NA,NA,TRBV14,TRBJ2-7,TGTGCCAGCAGCCAAGAGAGGGCCGTTAGCGAGCAGTACTTC,CASSQERAVSEQYF
NA,NA,TRBV6-2/TRBV6-3,TRBJ1-2,TGTGCCAGCAGTAAGGACAGCTACTATGGCTACACCTTC,CASSKDSYYGYTF
NA,TRBD1,TRBV18,TRBJ1-2,TGTGCCAGCTCCCCGGGACAGGAGCGATCGCGGGGCTACACCTTC,CASSPGQERSRGYTF
NA,NA,TRBV5-1,TRBJ2-3,TGCGCCAGCAGCTTGGTCTCGGGGTCAGATACGCAGTATTTT,CASSLVSGSDTQYF
NA,TRBD2,TRBV30,TRBJ2-2,TGTGCCGGAAGGCGGGGGACTAACACCGGGGAGCTGTTTTTT,CAGRRGTNTGELFF
NA,NA,TRBV18,TRBJ2-5,TGTGCCAGCTCACCCTCCCGAGCCTTTCAAGAGACCCAGTACTTC,CASSPSRAFQETQYF
NA,TRBD1,TRBV30,TRBJ1-1,TGTGCCTGGAGTGTAAGGGTCAGGGGGCGGTCGAACACTGAAGCTTTCTTT,CAWSVRVRGRSNTEAFF
NA,TRBD2,TRBV10-3,TRBJ2-1,TGTGCCATCACTAGCGGGATTTCTGATGAGCAGTTCTTC,CAITSGISDEQFF
NA,TRBD1,TRBV6-6,TRBJ1-4,TGTGCCAGCAGTTACGGCCGGGACAGGGGTGGTGAAAAACTGTTTTTT,CASSYGRDRGGEKLFF
NA,NA,TRBV27,TRBJ1-1,TGTGCCAGCAGTTTATTGGGGGGAAGAGTCCCTGAAGCTTTCTTT,CASSLLGGRVPEAFF
NA,NA,TRBV6-5,TRBJ1-3,TGTGCCAGCAGTTACTCGTCCCTCAGAGGAAACACCATATATTTT,CASSYSSLRGNTIYF
NA,NA,TRBV21-1,TRBJ2-1,TGTGCCAGCAGCTTAAGCGGGACAGGGGACAATGAGCAGTTCTTC,CASSLSGTGDNEQFF
NA,NA,TRBV4-1,TRBJ1-6,TGCGCCAGCAGCCAAGACGACAGAGTAAATTCACCCCTCCACTTT,CASSQDDRVNSPLHF
NA,TRBD1,TRBV5-1,TRBJ2-1,TGCGCCAGCAGCTTGGTGGGACAGAGCCGCTACAATGAGCAGTTCTTC,CASSLVGQSRYNEQFF
NA,NA,TRBV7-8,TRBJ1-5,TGTGCCAGCAGCTTAGTGCCAGGGTATAGCAATCAGCCCCAGCATTTT,CASSLVPGYSNQPQHF
NA,NA,TRBV19,TRBJ1-1,TGTGCCAGTAGCAACTACAACAGGGCCGGGAACACTGAAGCTTTCTTT,CASSNYNRAGNTEAFF
few,TRBD1,TRBV4-2,TRBJ2-7,TGTGCCAGCAGCCAAGAAGGGACAGGGGCCTACGAGCAGTACTTC,CASSQEGTGAYEQYF
NA,TRBD1,TRBV14,TRBJ1-4,TGTGCCAGCAGCCTGGGACAGAGGAATGAAAAACTGTTTTTT,CASSLGQRNEKLFF
NA,TRBD1,TRBV5-5,TRBJ1-2,TGTGCCAGCAGCTTCGCCCTACAGGGGAGTGGCTACACCTTC,CASSFALQGSGYTF
NA,TRBD1,TRBV14,TRBJ1-2,TGTGCCAGCAGCCTGGGACAGGGATATGGCTACACCTTC,CASSLGQGYGYTF
NA,NA,TRBV19,TRBJ2-3,TGTGCCAGTAGCCCCCATGCGGAGGGGTCTGATACGCAGTATTTT,CASSPHAEGSDTQYF
NA,NA,TRBV15,TRBJ1-3,TGTGCCACCAGCAGCGGCTTACAGAAAGCCTCTGGAAACACCATATATTTT,CATSSGLQKASGNTIYF
NA,NA,TRBV5-1,TRBJ2-2,TGCGCCAGCAGCCTAGAGCCGAACACCGGGGAGCTGTTTTTT,CASSLEPNTGELFF
NA,TRBD1,TRBV5-6,TRBJ2-5,TGTGCCAGCAGCTTGGCGGACAGGGATTTCCAAGAGACCCAGTACTTC,CASSLADRDFQETQYF
NA,TRBD1,TRBV5-1,TRBJ2-7,TGCGCCAGCAGCTTGGGGGGACAGGGTCTCGAGCAGTACTTC,CASSLGGQGLEQYF
NA,TRBD1,TRBV12-3/TRBV12-4,TRBJ2-7,TGTGCCAGCAGTCCTGGGACAGGCTACGAGCAGTACTTC,CASSPGTGYEQYF
NA,NA,TRBV3-1/TRBV3-2,TRBJ2-2,TGTGCCAGCAGCCAAGACCGCCTAGATGGGAACACCGGGGAGCTGTTTTTT,CASSQDRLDGNTGELFF
NA,TRBD1,TRBV29-1,TRBJ2-5,TGCAGCGTTGACGTGACAGGGACAGAGACCCAGTACTTC,CSVDVTGTETQYF
NA,NA,TRBV24-1,TRBJ1-2,TGTGCCACCAGTGCCACAGGGATTTCCGGCGGCTACACCTTC,CATSATGISGGYTF
NA,TRBD1,TRBV19,TRBJ1-4,TGTGCCAGTAGAATCGGACAGGGGAAAGGGCGCAGTGAAAAACTGTTTTTT,CASRIGQGKGRSEKLFF
NA,NA,TRBV3-1/TRBV3-2,TRBJ1-3,TGTGCCAACAGCCAATCTCTCCGGGGGGCCTCTGGAAACACCATATATTTT,CANSQSLRGASGNTIYF
NA,NA,TRBV19,TRBJ2-3,TGTGCCAGTAGTATACCCTCACTGGGACACCCTACAGGCACAGATACGCAGTATTTT,CASSIPSLGHPTGTDTQYF
NA,NA,TRBV5-1,TRBJ2-1,TGCGCCAGCAGCTTTAACAATGAGCAGTTCTTC,CASSFNNEQFF
NA,NA,TRBV6-6,TRBJ2-3,TGTGCCAGCAGTACCCTACAGGGTACGCAGTATTTT,CASSTLQGTQYF
NA,NA,TRBV29-1,TRBJ2-2,TGCAGCGTTGAGGAGTACCCCTACACCGGGGAGCTGTTTTTT,CSVEEYPYTGELFF
NA,NA,TRBV10-2,TRBJ1-1,TGCGCCAGCAGTGAGCCCTTCGGGGTAGGGAAGAGGACTGAAGCTTTCTTT,CASSEPFGVGKRTEAFF
NA,TRBD2,TRBV5-4,TRBJ2-1,TGTGCCAGCAGCTCCTCAGTGGGAGGGCGTCGTGGCAATGAGCAGTTCTTC,CASSSSVGGRRGNEQFF
NA,NA,TRBV5-5,TRBJ1-1,TGTGCCAGCAGGATGGAGGATTCGGACCTGAACACTGAAGCTTTCTTT,CASRMEDSDLNTEAFF
NA,TRBD1,TRBV7-9,TRBJ2-7,TGTGCCAGCAGCTTAGGGGTGGGACAGGGGCCCTACGAGCAGTACTTC,CASSLGVGQGPYEQYF
NA,TRBD2,TRBV19,TRBJ2-1,TGTGCCAGTAGTATAATGGGACTAGCGGGGGGTAACAATGAGCAGTTCTTC,CASSIMGLAGGNNEQFF
NA,TRBD2,TRBV6-5,TRBJ2-7,TGTGCCAGCAGTTCAGCGGGACTAAATTACGAGCAGTACTTC,CASSSAGLNYEQYF
many,TRBD1,TRBV6-6,TRBJ1-2,TGTGCCAGCAGTTCGGGACAGGGTGGAGACTATGGCTACACCTTC,CASSSGQGGDYGYTF
NA,NA,TRBV19,TRBJ1-1,TGTGCCAGTAGTCCCGATTTGACAGGAAAGGCAGCTTTCTTT,CASSPDLTGKAAFF
NA,TRBD2,TRBV7-8,TRBJ2-1,TGTGCCAGCAGCTTAGGAGCTAGCGGACACAATGAGCAGTTCTTC,CASSLGASGHNEQFF
few,NA,TRBV7-9,TRBJ2-3,TGTGCCAGCAGCTTAGCCAACACCTATACGCAGTATTTT,CASSLANTYTQYF
NA,NA,TRBV4-2,TRBJ1-2,TGTGCCAGCAGCCATTCCCTAGGAGGCTCCTATGGCTACACCTTC,CASSHSLGGSYGYTF
NA,NA,TRBV15,TRBJ1-5,TGTGCCACCAGCAGAGGTAATGAGCCCCAGCATTTT,CATSRGNEPQHF
NA,NA,TRBV19,TRBJ2-5,TGTGCCAGTAGCCTCGGGCGAGGGGAGACCCAGTACTTC,CASSLGRGETQYF
NA,TRBD1,TRBV30,TRBJ1-5,TGTGCCTGGAGTGTTAGAGGCGGGACAGGGGATCAGCCCCAGCATTTT,CAWSVRGGTGDQPQHF
NA,NA,TRBV4-1,TRBJ2-2,TGCGCCAGCAGCCAGGGGGACTTCTCTTTTGGAGCCGGGGAGCTGTTTTTT,CASSQGDFSFGAGELFF
NA,NA,TRBV5-1,TRBJ1-1,TGCGCCAGCAGCCAAGAACATCTGAACACTGAAGCTTTCTTT,CASSQEHLNTEAFF
NA,NA,TRBV5-4,TRBJ1-1,TGTGCCAGCATGGTCGGAGGGGAAGCTTTCTTT,CASMVGGEAFF
NA,TRBD1,TRBV27,TRBJ2-7,TGTGCCAGCTGGACAGGAACCTACGAGCAGTACTTC,CASWTGTYEQYF
NA,TRBD2,TRBV3-1/TRBV3-2,TRBJ2-2,TGTGCCAGCAGCCCTGGGCTAGCGGGGAATTACGGGGAGCTGTTTTTT,CASSPGLAGNYGELFF
NA,TRBD2,TRBV5-4,TRBJ2-7,TGTGCCAGCAGCCCCGGAGGACCGGGACTAGCGAACGACGAGCAGTACTTC,CASSPGGPGLANDEQYF
NA,TRBD1,TRBV30,TRBJ2-5,TGTGCCTGGAGTCCACAGGGGGCCGGGGAGACCCAGTACTTC,CAWSPQGAGETQYF
NA,TRBD2,TRBV7-7,TRBJ2-2,TGTGCTAGCAGCCGGGGACTAGCGGGAGACACCGGGGAGCTGTTTTTT,CASSRGLAGDTGELFF
NA,TRBD1,TRBV7-8,TRBJ1-2,TGTGCCAGCAGCCAGACAGGGGTTGGTGGGGGCTACACCTTC,CASSQTGVGGGYTF